The clone carrying this T cell receptor (beta chain) has at least ten counts. The source of the sample is a study of T cells after yellow fever vaccination. Study in general: In the case of low-cell-number fractions, SMART-Seq v4 Ultra Low Input was used for preparation.

The germline gives CDR1 SGHRS, CDR2 YFSETQ. Trimming pared 4 bases from V and 6 bases from J, leaving 16 bases between. This CDR3 is built from 15 residues. TCR cDNA, made by 5'RACE template switching, carried an added universal primer site and UMIs. MiXCR was run by TCRdb on the 5' RACE reads, yielding one entry per CDR3 protein. The data show hundreds of thousands of distinct CDR3 sequences, with 8% to 10% seen just once and over 15% held by the top ten. Sequenced material: PBMCs, taken on the day of the first yellow fever vaccination. The chain is built from TRBV5-1 and TRBJ2-2, with unresolved D. The sequence was collected from a man between 18 and 35 years old who received the YFV17D yellow fever vaccine. The chain's CDR3 is CASSTAANTPGELFF. The CDR3 DNA sequence: TGCGCCAGCAGCACCGCTGCCAACACCCCCGGGGAGCTGTTTTTT.